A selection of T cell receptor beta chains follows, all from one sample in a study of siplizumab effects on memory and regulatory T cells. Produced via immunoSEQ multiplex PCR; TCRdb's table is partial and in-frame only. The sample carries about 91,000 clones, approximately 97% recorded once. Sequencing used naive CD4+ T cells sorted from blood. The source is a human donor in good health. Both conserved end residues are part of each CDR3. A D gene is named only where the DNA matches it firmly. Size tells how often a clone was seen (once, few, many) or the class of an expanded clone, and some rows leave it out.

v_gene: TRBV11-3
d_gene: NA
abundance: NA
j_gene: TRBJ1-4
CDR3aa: CASSPRENVRHHEKLFF
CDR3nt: TGTGCCAGCAGCCCCCGGGAGAACGTTAGGCATCACGAAAAACTGTTTTTT

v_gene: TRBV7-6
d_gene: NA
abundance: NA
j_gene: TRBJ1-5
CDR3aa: CASSINEGRPQHF
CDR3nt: TGTGCCAGCAGCATCAACGAGGGGAGGCCCCAGCATTTT

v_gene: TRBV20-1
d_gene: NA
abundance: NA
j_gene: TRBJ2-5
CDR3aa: CSARGLGTQYF
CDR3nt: TGCAGTGCTAGGGGACTCGGGACCCAGTACTTC

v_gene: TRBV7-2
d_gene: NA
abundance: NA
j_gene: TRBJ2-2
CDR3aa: CASSHPRGTGELFF
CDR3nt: TGTGCCAGCAGCCACCCAAGGGGTACCGGGGAGCTGTTTTTT

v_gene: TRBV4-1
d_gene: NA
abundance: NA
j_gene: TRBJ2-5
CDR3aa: CASSPRTDQETQYF
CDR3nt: TGCGCCAGCAGCCCCCGGACAGACCAAGAGACCCAGTACTTC

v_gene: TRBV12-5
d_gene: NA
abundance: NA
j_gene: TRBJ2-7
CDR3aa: CASVPSGQALKGGQYF
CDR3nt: TGTGCTAGTGTCCCCTCCGGACAAGCCCTTAAAGGGGGGCAGTACTTC

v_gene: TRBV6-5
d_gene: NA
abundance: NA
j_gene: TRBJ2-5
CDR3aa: CASSYLGTETQYF
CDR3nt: TGTGCCAGCAGTTATTTGGGTACGGAGACCCAGTACTTC

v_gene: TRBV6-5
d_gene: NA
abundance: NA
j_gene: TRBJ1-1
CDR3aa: CASSYFGHPNTEAFF
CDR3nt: TGTGCCAGCAGTTACTTCGGACACCCGAACACTGAAGCTTTCTTT

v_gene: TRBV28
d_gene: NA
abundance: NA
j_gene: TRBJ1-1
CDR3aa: CASSAVNTEAFF
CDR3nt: TGTGCCAGCAGCGCGGTGAACACTGAAGCTTTCTTT

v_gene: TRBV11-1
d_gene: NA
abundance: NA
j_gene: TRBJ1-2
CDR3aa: CASSLKGISHGYTF
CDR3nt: TGTGCCAGCAGCTTGAAGGGGATTTCTCATGGCTACACCTTC

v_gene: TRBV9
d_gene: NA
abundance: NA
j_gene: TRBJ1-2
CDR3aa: CASSVGPGNGYTF
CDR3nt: TGTGCCAGCAGCGTAGGGCCAGGGAATGGCTACACCTTC

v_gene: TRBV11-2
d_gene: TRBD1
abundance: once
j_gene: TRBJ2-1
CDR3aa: CASSFGRGSYNEQFF
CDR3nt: TGTGCCAGCAGCTTCGGCAGGGGGTCCTACAATGAGCAGTTCTTC

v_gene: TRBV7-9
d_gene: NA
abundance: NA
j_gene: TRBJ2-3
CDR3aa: CASSYTGHPSTDTQYF
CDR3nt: TGTGCCAGCAGCTACACAGGGCACCCTAGCACAGATACGCAGTATTTT

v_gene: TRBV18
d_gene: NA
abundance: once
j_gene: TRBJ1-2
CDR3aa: CASSPQTETNYGHTF
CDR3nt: TGTGCCAGCTCACCACAAACAGAAACGAACTATGGCCACACCTTC

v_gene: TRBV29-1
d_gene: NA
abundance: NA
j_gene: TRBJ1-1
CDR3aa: CSVENSSGRGTEAFF
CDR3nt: TGCAGCGTTGAAAATAGCTCAGGGAGGGGCACTGAAGCTTTCTTT

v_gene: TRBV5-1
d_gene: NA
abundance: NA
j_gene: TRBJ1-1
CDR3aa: CASSGMNTEAFF
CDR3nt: TGCGCCAGCAGCGGGATGAACACTGAAGCTTTCTTT

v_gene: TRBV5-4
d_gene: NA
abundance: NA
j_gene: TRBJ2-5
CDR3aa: CASSVGGAGQETQYF
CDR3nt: TGTGCCAGCAGCGTAGGGGGCGCGGGGCAAGAGACCCAGTACTTC

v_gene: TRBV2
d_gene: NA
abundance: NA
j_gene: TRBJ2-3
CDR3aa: CASSTTGGADTQYF
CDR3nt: TGTGCCAGCAGTACAACGGGGGGCGCAGATACGCAGTATTTT

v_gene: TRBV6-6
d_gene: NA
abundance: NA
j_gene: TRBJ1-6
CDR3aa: CASSYSVGGDSPLHF
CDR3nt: TGTGCCAGCAGTTACTCGGTAGGGGGTGATTCACCCCTCCACTTT

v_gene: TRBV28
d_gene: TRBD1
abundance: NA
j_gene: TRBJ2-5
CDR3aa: CASSYSGGRETQYF
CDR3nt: TGTGCCAGCAGCTATTCAGGGGGCAGGGAGACCCAGTACTTC

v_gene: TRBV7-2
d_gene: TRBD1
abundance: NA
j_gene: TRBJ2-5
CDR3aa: CASSSRGPQETQYF
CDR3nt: TGTGCCAGCAGCTCGAGGGGGCCCCAAGAGACCCAGTACTTC

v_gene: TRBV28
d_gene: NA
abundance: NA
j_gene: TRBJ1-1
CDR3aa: CASSLAAVEAFF
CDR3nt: TGTGCCAGCAGTTTGGCGGCAGTTGAAGCTTTCTTT